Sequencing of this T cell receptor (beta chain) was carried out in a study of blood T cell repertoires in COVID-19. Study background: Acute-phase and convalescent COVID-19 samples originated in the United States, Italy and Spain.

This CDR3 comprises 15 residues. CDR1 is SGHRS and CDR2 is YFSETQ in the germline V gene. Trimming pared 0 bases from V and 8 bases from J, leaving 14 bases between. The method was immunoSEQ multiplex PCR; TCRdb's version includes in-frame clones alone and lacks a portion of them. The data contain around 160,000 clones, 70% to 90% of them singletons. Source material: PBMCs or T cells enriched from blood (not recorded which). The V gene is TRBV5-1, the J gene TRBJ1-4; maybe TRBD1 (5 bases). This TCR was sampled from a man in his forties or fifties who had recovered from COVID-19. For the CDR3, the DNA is TGCGCCAGCAGCTTGGCTGGGGGGAGAGGAGAAAAACTGTTTTTT. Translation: CASSLAGGRGEKLFF.